This is a list of T cell receptor beta chains from one sample in a study of T-cell memory formation after mild COVID-19. One entry per CDR3 protein, called by TCRdb with MiXCR from the 5' RACE reads. Of 400,000 to 450,000 distinct CDR3 sequences in the sample, roughly 18% were seen once. Sequencing input: PBMCs or a T cell subset sorted from them (not recorded which). Every receptor here comes from a man between 18 and 35 years old who had mild COVID-19 (a few samples of this study predate the infection). Cell type and time point are not known. The CDR3 runs from the conserved cysteine through the conserved F or W. D genes are given only for firm matches. The listing skips clone size in some rows; elsewhere it reads once, few, many or a size class.

clone_size | j_call | d_call | v_call | cdr3_aa | cdr3_nt
many | TRBJ2-1 | . | TRBV5-1 | CASSLTTENEQFF | TGCGCCAGCAGCTTAACTACTGAGAATGAGCAGTTCTTC
. | TRBJ1-1 | . | TRBV2 | CASKRDTNTEAFF | TGTGCCAGCAAGCGGGACACCAACACTGAAGCTTTCTTT
few | TRBJ1-5 | TRBD1 | TRBV6-2/TRBV6-3 | CASSLDRENQENIRSQHF | TGTGCCAGCAGCTTGGACAGGGAGAATCAAGAGAATATTCGGTCCCAGCATTTT
few | TRBJ1-2 | . | TRBV7-9 | CASRGGIYGYTF | TGTGCCAGCAGAGGAGGGATCTATGGCTACACCTTC
. | TRBJ2-5 | TRBD2 | TRBV9 | CASSFASGVETQYF | TGTGCCAGCAGCTTTGCTAGCGGGGTAGAGACCCAGTACTTC
few | TRBJ2-2 | TRBD2 | TRBV6-6 | CASSARAGGPGELFF | TGTGCCAGCAGTGCCCGAGCGGGGGGGCCCGGGGAGCTGTTTTTT
few | TRBJ1-6 | . | TRBV30 | CAWSNSYNSPLHF | TGTGCCTGGAGTAACTCCTATAATTCACCCCTCCACTTT
. | TRBJ1-2 | . | TRBV9 | CASMTPRDGYTF | TGTGCCAGCATGACACCCAGGGATGGCTACACCTTC
few | TRBJ1-3 | . | TRBV6-5 | CASGAVSGNTIYF | TGTGCCAGCGGCGCGGTCTCTGGAAACACCATATATTTT
few | TRBJ2-5 | . | TRBV12-3/TRBV12-4 | CASSSGTVPETQYF | TGTGCCAGCAGCTCCGGGACGGTGCCAGAGACCCAGTACTTC
few | TRBJ1-1 | TRBD1 | TRBV12-3/TRBV12-4 | CASSLDETGITEAFF | TGTGCCAGCAGTTTAGACGAGACAGGGATCACTGAAGCTTTCTTT
few | TRBJ2-1 | . | TRBV2 | CASRSHRSSYNEQFF | TGTGCCAGCAGATCTCACAGGAGCTCCTACAATGAGCAGTTCTTC
many | TRBJ2-3 | . | TRBV4-2 | CASSHSDTQYF | TGTGCCAGCAGCCACTCAGATACGCAGTATTTT
. | TRBJ1-1 | TRBD1 | TRBV12-3/TRBV12-4 | CASSYLGQGTHAFF | TGTGCCAGCAGCTACCTAGGACAGGGGACGCACGCTTTCTTT
. | TRBJ1-4 | TRBD1 | TRBV4-1 | CASSQLGQGNEKLFF | TGCGCCAGCAGCCAACTGGGACAGGGAAATGAAAAACTGTTTTTT
few | TRBJ2-2 | . | TRBV7-8 | CASSSPRVAAGELFF | TGTGCCAGCAGCTCCCCCCGCGTGGCCGCCGGGGAGCTGTTTTTT
few | TRBJ2-3 | . | TRBV4-1 | CASSPLASLTDTQYF | TGCGCCAGCAGCCCCTTAGCTTCCCTCACAGATACGCAGTATTTT
many | TRBJ2-2 | TRBD2 | TRBV7-2 | CASSIPSGGATGELFF | TGTGCCAGCAGCATTCCTAGCGGGGGGGCGACCGGGGAGCTGTTTTTT
once | TRBJ2-2 | . | TRBV12-3/TRBV12-4 | CASSIQGGDTGELFF | TGTGCCAGCAGTATACAGGGAGGAGACACCGGGGAGCTGTTTTTT
. | TRBJ1-2 | . | TRBV6-5 | CASSPVGRGYGYTF | TGTGCCAGCAGCCCCGTTGGAAGAGGTTATGGCTACACCTTC
. | TRBJ2-3 | TRBD2 | TRBV9 | CASSFSGGPPSTDTQYF | TGTGCCAGCAGCTTTAGCGGGGGGCCCCCCAGCACAGATACGCAGTATTTT
few | TRBJ2-7 | . | TRBV7-9 | CASSLAGRYSYEQYF | TGTGCCAGCAGCTTAGCGGGCAGATACTCCTACGAGCAGTACTTC
few | TRBJ2-3 | . | TRBV5-6 | CASSLAAEGTDTQYF | TGTGCCAGCAGCTTGGCCGCAGAAGGCACAGATACGCAGTATTTT
few | TRBJ2-7 | . | TRBV5-5 | CASSPPRGGSHEQYF | TGTGCCAGCAGCCCCCCAAGGGGGGGCTCCCACGAGCAGTACTTC
. | TRBJ2-5 | TRBD1 | TRBV3-1 | CASSQDSRGQQETQYF | TGTGCCAGCAGCCAAGATAGTAGGGGGCAGCAAGAGACCCAGTACTTC
few | TRBJ1-2 | TRBD1 | TRBV7-2 | CASSLVTGGGYGYTF | TGTGCCAGCAGCTTAGTAACAGGGGGGGGCTATGGCTACACCTTC
. | TRBJ1-1 | . | TRBV20-1 | CSCKMGTTEAFF | TGCAGTTGTAAGATGGGGACCACTGAAGCTTTCTTT
. | TRBJ2-2 | . | TRBV7-9 | CASSLTGGITGELFF | TGTGCCAGCAGCTTAACAGGAGGGATTACCGGGGAGCTGTTTTTT
few | TRBJ2-7 | . | TRBV9 | CASSVAGADQGEQYF | TGTGCCAGCAGCGTAGCGGGGGCAGACCAAGGCGAGCAGTACTTC
few | TRBJ1-1 | . | TRBV20-1 | CSARAPTGSTEAFF | TGCAGTGCTAGAGCTCCGACCGGGTCCACTGAAGCTTTCTTT
. | TRBJ1-1 | . | TRBV5-1 | CASSFMAGAVGTEAFF | TGCGCCAGCAGCTTTATGGCAGGGGCTGTAGGGACTGAAGCTTTCTTT
few | TRBJ1-2 | TRBD1 | TRBV10-2 | CASRDRGLGGYTF | TGCGCCAGCAGGGACAGGGGCCTAGGGGGCTACACCTTC
. | TRBJ1-6 | . | TRBV28 | CASSLGGRSTPLHF | TGTGCCAGCAGTTTAGGGGGGCGCAGCACACCCCTCCACTTT
many | TRBJ2-2 | TRBD2 | TRBV20-1 | CSARDGTSGGANTGELFF | TGCAGTGCTAGAGACGGTACTAGCGGGGGCGCGAACACCGGGGAGCTGTTTTTT
few | TRBJ1-1 | . | TRBV6-2/TRBV6-3 | CASIDGYTEAFF | TGTGCCAGCATCGACGGATACACTGAAGCTTTCTTT
few | TRBJ2-1 | . | TRBV2 | CASNSGALNEQFF | TGTGCCAGCAACTCGGGGGCTCTCAATGAGCAGTTCTTC
few | TRBJ1-6 | . | TRBV21-1 | CASSLPAGDNSPLHF | TGTGCCAGCAGCCTCCCGGCAGGGGATAATTCACCCCTCCACTTT
few | TRBJ1-2 | . | TRBV29-1 | CSVDPHNRDGYTF | TGCAGCGTTGATCCCCATAATAGGGATGGCTACACCTTC
few | TRBJ2-1 | . | TRBV29-1 | CSVEGTDTDYTPSNEQFF | TGCAGCGTTGAAGGAACGGACACCGATTATACCCCGTCCAATGAGCAGTTCTTC
once | TRBJ2-6 | . | TRBV3-1 | CASSHGDGANVLTF | TGTGCCAGCAGCCATGGGGACGGGGCCAACGTCCTGACTTTC
few | TRBJ2-1 | . | TRBV14 | CASGPTYNEQFF | TGTGCCAGCGGCCCCACATACAATGAGCAGTTCTTC
few | TRBJ1-5 | . | TRBV7-9 | CASRYGDYQPQHF | TGTGCCAGCAGATACGGGGATTATCAGCCCCAGCATTTT
. | TRBJ2-2 | . | TRBV19 | CASRGGRRTGELFF | TGTGCCAGTAGAGGGGGGCGCCGTACCGGGGAGCTGTTTTTT
few | TRBJ2-7 | . | TRBV5-6 | CASSLERGEQYF | TGTGCCAGCAGCTTGGAGCGAGGTGAGCAGTACTTC
. | TRBJ1-6 | . | TRBV6-2/TRBV6-3 | CASSLVRLSSPLHF | TGTGCCAGCAGCCTCGTTCGACTCAGTTCACCCCTCCACTTT
. | TRBJ2-2 | . | TRBV20-1 | CSARGGAGAYTGELFF | TGCAGTGCTAGAGGGGGCGCAGGGGCCTACACCGGGGAGCTGTTTTTT
few | TRBJ2-7 | TRBD2 | TRBV5-6 | CASSPSPSGSYEQYF | TGTGCCAGCAGCCCGTCCCCTAGCGGCTCCTACGAGCAGTACTTC
. | TRBJ2-1 | TRBD2 | TRBV5-6 | CASSFLAGGSYNEQFF | TGTGCCAGCAGCTTTCTAGCGGGGGGCTCCTACAATGAGCAGTTCTTC
few | TRBJ2-2 | . | TRBV7-3 | CASRSSGELFF | TGTGCCAGCAGGTCCAGCGGGGAGCTGTTTTTT
few | TRBJ1-2 | TRBD1 | TRBV5-4 | CASSSGGGFSPF | TGTGCCAGCAGTTCAGGGGGCGGATTTTCACCCTTC
few | TRBJ2-3 | . | TRBV20-1 | CSARERRGPSDTQYF | TGCAGTGCTAGAGAAAGGAGGGGGCCGTCGGATACGCAGTATTTT
few | TRBJ1-1 | TRBD1 | TRBV15 | CATSREARQGSTEAFF | TGTGCCACCAGCAGAGAGGCGAGACAGGGCTCCACTGAAGCTTTCTTT
. | TRBJ2-7 | TRBD1 | TRBV5-5 | CASRRGRQGYGEQYF | TGTGCCAGCAGGCGAGGCCGACAGGGCTATGGCGAGCAGTACTTC
few | TRBJ1-6 | TRBD1 | TRBV7-2 | CASSSQGDNSPLHF | TGTGCCAGCAGCTCCCAGGGGGACAATTCACCCCTCCACTTT